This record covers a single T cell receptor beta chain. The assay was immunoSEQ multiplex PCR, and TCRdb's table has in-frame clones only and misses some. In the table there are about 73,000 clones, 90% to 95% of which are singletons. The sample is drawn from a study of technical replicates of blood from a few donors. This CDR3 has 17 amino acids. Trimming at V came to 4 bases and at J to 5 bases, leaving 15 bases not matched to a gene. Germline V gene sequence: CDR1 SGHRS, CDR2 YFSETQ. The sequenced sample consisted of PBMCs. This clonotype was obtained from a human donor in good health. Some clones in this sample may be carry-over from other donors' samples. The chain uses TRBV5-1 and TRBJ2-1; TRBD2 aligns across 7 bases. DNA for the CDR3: TGCGCCAGCAGCAAGCGGGAAAAATTCTATCTTGACAATGAGCAGTTCTTC. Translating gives CASSKREKFYLDNEQFF.